This T cell receptor (beta chain) was identified during a study of OX40 agonist ivuxolimab in advanced cancers. Findings and caveats of the study: At 0.1-3.0 mg/kg, partial responders had clonal expansion among the lowest observed. Within 6 weeks, CD4+ and CD8+ blood T cells expanded clonally at 0.1 to 3.0 mg/kg.

In regard to this clone: No antigen is known for it.

Method: immunoSEQ multiplex PCR; TCRdb's copy keeps in-frame clones and lacks some. The sample includes more than 60,000 clones, about 86% of them seen just once. The sequences come from CD4+ or CD8+ T cells sorted from blood, collected in a trial of the OX40 agonist ivuxolimab. This clonotype was obtained from an adult with an advanced solid tumor such as melanoma, head and neck, liver or kidney cancer.

DNA for the CDR3: TGTGCCAGCATACGCCAGGGGGCGCCGGGCACTGAAGCTTTCTTT. It translates to CASIRQGAPGTEAFF. The V and J genes are TRBV25-1 and TRBJ1-1; 8 bases are shared with TRBD1. Germline V CDR1 and CDR2: MGHDK, SYGVNS. The junction had 11 bases not matched to a gene; V was cut back by 7 bases and J by 4 bases. The CDR3 covers 15 residues.